One T cell receptor beta chain is described in this entry. Its matching antigen is unknown. Other DNA sequences from this sample encode an identical CDR3 as well. Every donor was a Caucasian adult from Nashville, Tennessee. Into CD45RA+ naive and CD45RA-negative memory subsets, the CD4+ cells were split. The assay was run at deep level. Libraries were prepared by immunoSEQ multiplex PCR; TCRdb keeps only in-frame clonotypes and omits some of them. The data hold fewer than 400,000 clones, with approximately 79% observed a single time. The data were obtained in a study of shared clonotypes between healthy human individuals. Regarding the study as a whole: Larger richness was generally estimated for naive than memory subsets.

V dropped 5 bases and J dropped 1; count of bases not matched to a gene: 6. Per the germline V gene, CDR1 is SNHLY and CDR2 is FYNNEI. There are 15 residues in the CDR3. The origin of this receptor is a man aged 25-40 years in good health. The sequenced sample was memory CD4+ T cells sorted from blood. As for subset: CD45RA-negative fraction. The chain uses TRBV2 and TRBJ2-3; 7 bases agree with TRBD1. The CDR3 is CASSPRTGGTDTQYF. The DNA of the CDR3 is TGTGCCAGCAGTCCCCGGACAGGAGGCACAGATACGCAGTATTTT.